The next 5 T cell receptor beta chains were all read from a single sample in a study of T cell changes during pregnancy in multiple sclerosis. Using immunoSEQ multiplex PCR, the repertoire was profiled, and TCRdb retains in-frame clones only, with some absent. The table records around 95,000 clones, approximately 93% of them present only once. Sample: peripheral blood, taken after pregnancy. These receptors were collected from a female donor in good health, enrolled as a control in a pregnancy study.

The V gene is TRBV18, the J gene TRBJ2-7; perhaps TRBD1 as D (5 bases). V shed 3 bases and J shed 6 bases, with 15 bases lying between them. Germline loops: CDR1 KGHSH, CDR2 LQKENI. CDR3 length equals 14 residues. CDR3: CASSPFDQGTEQYF. The CDR3 DNA reads as TGTGCCAGCTCACCTTTCGACCAGGGTACCGAGCAGTACTTC.

This clone was recorded only once. The chain employs TRBV11-2 and TRBJ2-5; tentative D call: TRBD1 (5 bases). The CDR3 spans 16 residues. The germline gives CDR1 SGHAT, CDR2 FQNNGV. Deletions cut 6 bases from V and 3 bases from J, with 20 bases between. Here the CDR3 DNA reads TGTGCCAGCAGAACCCCACCCGGCAGGGTAGAAGAGACCCAGTACTTC. Encoded protein: CASRTPPGRVEETQYF.

In its sample, this clone was seen once. The chain couples TRBV6-5 to TRBJ2-5, with D perhaps TRBD1 (5 bases). The CDR3 has 14 amino acids. The ends were cut back, 6 bases at V and 2 bases at J, with 13 bases in the middle. Germline CDR1 reads MNHEY; CDR2 reads SVGAGI. The CDR3 spells CASRTGAGQETQYF. The CDR3 region has the DNA TGTGCCAGCAGAACAGGAGCAGGTCAAGAGACCCAGTACTTC.

This rearrangement joins TRBV27 to TRBJ2-7, with 8 bases that match TRBD2. The CDR3 consists of 15 residues. Losses at the gene ends were 7 bases for V and 3 bases for J; bases not matched to a gene: 11. Germline CDR1 MNHEY, CDR2 SMNVEV (reference sequence). CDR3 in amino acids: CASKKSGTRNYEQYF. CDR3 DNA sequence: TGTGCCAGCAAAAAATCCGGGACTAGGAACTACGAGCAGTACTTC.

This clone showed up just once. The V and J genes are TRBV18 and TRBJ2-2; 7 bases match TRBD1. Trimming took 2 bases from V and 2 from J; bases not matched to a gene: 2. CDR1 is KGHSH, CDR2 LQKENI, per germline. The CDR3 runs 15 residues. The CDR3 protein is CASSPWTGNTGELFF. DNA for the CDR3: TGTGCCAGCTCACCATGGACAGGCAACACCGGGGAGCTGTTTTTT.